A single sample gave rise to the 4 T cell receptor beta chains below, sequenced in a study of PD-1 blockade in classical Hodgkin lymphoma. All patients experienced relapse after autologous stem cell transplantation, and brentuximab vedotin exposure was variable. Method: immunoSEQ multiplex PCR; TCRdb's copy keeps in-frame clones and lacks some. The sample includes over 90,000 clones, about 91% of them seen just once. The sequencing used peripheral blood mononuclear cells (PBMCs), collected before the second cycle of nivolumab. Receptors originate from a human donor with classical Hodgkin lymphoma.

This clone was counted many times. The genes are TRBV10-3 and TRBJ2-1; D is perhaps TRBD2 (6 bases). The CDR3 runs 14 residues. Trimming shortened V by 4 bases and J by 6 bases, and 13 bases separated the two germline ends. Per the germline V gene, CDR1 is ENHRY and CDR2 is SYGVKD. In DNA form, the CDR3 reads TGTGCCATCAGTGGGGGGAGGCTGAGCAATGAGCAGTTCTTC. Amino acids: CAISGGRLSNEQFF.

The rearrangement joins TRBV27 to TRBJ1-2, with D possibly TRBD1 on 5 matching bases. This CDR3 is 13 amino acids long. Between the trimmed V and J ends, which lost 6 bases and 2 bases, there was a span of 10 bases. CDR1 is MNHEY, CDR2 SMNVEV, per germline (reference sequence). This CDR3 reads CASSTTVNYGYTF. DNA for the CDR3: TGTGCCAGCAGCACGACAGTAAACTATGGCTACACCTTC.

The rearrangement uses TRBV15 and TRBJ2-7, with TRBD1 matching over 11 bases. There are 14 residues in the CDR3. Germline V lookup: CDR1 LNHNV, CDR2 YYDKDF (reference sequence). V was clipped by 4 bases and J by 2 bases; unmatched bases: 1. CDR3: CATSKDRGPYEQYF. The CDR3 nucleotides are TGTGCCACCAGCAAGGACAGGGGGCCCTACGAGCAGTACTTC.

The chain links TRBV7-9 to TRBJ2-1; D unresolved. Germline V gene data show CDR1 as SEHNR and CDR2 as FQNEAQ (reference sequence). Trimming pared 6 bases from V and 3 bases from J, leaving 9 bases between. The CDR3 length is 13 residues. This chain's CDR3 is CASSFPNYNEQFF. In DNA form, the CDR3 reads TGTGCCAGCAGTTTCCCCAACTACAATGAGCAGTTCTTC.